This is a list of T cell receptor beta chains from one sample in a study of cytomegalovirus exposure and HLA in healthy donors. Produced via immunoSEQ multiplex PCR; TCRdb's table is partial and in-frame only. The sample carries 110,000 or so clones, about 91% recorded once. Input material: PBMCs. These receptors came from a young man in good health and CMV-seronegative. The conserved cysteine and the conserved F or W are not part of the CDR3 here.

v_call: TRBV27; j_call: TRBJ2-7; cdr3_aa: ASQQTSSYEQY
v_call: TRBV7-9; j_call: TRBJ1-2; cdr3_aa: ASSLSTGQGYT
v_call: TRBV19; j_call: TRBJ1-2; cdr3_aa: ASSKAPGSPYGYT
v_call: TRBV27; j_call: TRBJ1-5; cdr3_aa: ASSPGTGVSRYSNQPQH
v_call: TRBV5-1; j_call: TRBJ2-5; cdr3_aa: ASSLVGTGQETQY
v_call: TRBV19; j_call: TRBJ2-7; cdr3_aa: ASSIDLLYEQY
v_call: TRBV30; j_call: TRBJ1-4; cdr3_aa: ALSRETNEKLF
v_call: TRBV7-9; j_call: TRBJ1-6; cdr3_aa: ASSFTGVNNSPLH
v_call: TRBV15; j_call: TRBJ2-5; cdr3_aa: ATSRDRGAETQY
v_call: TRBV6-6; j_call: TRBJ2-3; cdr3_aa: ASSLQGQFDTQY
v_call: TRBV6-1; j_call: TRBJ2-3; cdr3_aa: ASSPLGLLQDTQY
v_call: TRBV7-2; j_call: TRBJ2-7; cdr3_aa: ASSSGTPRGVHEQY
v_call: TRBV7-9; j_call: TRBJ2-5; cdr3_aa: ASSRGLEETQY
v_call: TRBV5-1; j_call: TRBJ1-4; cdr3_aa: ASSSGQGYSGEKLF
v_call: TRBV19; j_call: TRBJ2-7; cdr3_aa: ASSPRGSGNNEQY
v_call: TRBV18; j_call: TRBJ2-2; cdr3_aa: ASSPLAPGELF
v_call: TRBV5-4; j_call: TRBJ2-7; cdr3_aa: ASSSGLAGYEQY
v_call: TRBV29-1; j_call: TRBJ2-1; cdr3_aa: SVEGGSSYNEQF
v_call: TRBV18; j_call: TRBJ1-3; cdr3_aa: ASSPGTAYSGNTIY
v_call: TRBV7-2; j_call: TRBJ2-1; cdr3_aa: ASSLPPGTRFF
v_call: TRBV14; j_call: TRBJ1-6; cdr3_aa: ASSPDRERTYNSPLH
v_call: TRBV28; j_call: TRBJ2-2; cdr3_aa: ASTSGGRTGELF
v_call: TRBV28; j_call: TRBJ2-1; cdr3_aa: ASNGGQGAYNEQF
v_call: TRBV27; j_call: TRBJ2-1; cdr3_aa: ASRRLAGGPGNEQF
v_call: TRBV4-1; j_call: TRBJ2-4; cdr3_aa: ASSQGHTGSKNIQY
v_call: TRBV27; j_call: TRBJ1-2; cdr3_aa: ASSLTIHPTYGYT
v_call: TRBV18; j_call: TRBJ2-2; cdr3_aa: ASSPPPRQGTGELF
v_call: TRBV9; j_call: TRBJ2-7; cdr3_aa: ASSVVGGGTGEAYEQY
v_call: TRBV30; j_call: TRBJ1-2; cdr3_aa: AWNRQGYPYGYT
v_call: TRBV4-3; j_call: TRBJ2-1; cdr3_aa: ASSQERRTSSYNEQF
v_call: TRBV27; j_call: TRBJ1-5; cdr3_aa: ASSFGRVYGQPQH
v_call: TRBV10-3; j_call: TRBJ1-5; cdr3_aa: AISEQERNQPQH
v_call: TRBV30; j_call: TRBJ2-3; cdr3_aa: AWSAQISGGASDTQY
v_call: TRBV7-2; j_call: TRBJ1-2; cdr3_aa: ASSLKGNYGYT
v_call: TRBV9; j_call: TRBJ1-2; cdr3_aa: ASSVGLQGDGYT
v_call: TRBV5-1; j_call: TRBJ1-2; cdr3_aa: ASSLVSALLEGYT
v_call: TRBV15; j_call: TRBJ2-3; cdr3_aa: ATSRGQTVSTDTQY
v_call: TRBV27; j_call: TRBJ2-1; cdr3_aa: ASSLYGVQF
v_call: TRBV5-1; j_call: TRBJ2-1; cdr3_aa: ASSFFRGVVDEQF
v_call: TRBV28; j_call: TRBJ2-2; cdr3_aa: ASSLSQNTGELF
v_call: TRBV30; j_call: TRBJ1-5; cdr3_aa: AWRVAGGNQPQH
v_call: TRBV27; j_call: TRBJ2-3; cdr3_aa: ASSLNDRSTDTQY
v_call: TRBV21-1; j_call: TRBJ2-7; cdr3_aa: ASSNESYEQY
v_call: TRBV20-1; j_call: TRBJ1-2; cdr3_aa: SVRQGGGYT
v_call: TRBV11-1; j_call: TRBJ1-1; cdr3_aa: ASSSITGGTEAF
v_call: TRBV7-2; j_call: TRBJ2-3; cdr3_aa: ASSQGGSDTQY
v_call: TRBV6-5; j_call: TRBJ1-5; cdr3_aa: ASSSGTGGYQPQH
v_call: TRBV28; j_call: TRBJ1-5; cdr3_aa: ASSYRREVSNQPQH
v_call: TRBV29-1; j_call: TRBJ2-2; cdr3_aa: SVTPGSDTGELF
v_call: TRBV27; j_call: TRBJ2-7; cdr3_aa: ASSLQGGGYEQY
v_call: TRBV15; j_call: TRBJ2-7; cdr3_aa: ATTERIQGYEQY
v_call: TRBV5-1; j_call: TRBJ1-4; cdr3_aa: ASGTTGLGEKLF
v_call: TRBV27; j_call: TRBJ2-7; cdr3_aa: ASNQQGAGYEQY
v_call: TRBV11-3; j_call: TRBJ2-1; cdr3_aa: ASSYNRGGYNEQF